This record covers a single TCR beta chain. This record comes from a study of T cell responses to AZD1222 COVID-19 vaccine. The CDR3 has 14 amino acids. Germline CDR1 reads SGHNT; CDR2 reads YENEEA. V gave up 5 bases and J gave up 9 bases, with 17 bases separating them. Sequencing was performed with immunoSEQ multiplex PCR; in TCRdb, only in-frame clones are kept and a portion is missing. The table records 50,000 to 65,000 clones, about 89% of them present only once. V and J are TRBV11-3 and TRBJ1-3; D unclear. The origin of this receptor is an adult who received the AZD1222 COVID-19 vaccine. The source was peripheral blood, collected 28 days after the second AZD1222 dose. CDR3 region: CASSPLQVRGTIYF. DNA of the CDR3: TGTGCCAGCAGCCCACTGCAGGTCCGGGGCACCATATATTTT.